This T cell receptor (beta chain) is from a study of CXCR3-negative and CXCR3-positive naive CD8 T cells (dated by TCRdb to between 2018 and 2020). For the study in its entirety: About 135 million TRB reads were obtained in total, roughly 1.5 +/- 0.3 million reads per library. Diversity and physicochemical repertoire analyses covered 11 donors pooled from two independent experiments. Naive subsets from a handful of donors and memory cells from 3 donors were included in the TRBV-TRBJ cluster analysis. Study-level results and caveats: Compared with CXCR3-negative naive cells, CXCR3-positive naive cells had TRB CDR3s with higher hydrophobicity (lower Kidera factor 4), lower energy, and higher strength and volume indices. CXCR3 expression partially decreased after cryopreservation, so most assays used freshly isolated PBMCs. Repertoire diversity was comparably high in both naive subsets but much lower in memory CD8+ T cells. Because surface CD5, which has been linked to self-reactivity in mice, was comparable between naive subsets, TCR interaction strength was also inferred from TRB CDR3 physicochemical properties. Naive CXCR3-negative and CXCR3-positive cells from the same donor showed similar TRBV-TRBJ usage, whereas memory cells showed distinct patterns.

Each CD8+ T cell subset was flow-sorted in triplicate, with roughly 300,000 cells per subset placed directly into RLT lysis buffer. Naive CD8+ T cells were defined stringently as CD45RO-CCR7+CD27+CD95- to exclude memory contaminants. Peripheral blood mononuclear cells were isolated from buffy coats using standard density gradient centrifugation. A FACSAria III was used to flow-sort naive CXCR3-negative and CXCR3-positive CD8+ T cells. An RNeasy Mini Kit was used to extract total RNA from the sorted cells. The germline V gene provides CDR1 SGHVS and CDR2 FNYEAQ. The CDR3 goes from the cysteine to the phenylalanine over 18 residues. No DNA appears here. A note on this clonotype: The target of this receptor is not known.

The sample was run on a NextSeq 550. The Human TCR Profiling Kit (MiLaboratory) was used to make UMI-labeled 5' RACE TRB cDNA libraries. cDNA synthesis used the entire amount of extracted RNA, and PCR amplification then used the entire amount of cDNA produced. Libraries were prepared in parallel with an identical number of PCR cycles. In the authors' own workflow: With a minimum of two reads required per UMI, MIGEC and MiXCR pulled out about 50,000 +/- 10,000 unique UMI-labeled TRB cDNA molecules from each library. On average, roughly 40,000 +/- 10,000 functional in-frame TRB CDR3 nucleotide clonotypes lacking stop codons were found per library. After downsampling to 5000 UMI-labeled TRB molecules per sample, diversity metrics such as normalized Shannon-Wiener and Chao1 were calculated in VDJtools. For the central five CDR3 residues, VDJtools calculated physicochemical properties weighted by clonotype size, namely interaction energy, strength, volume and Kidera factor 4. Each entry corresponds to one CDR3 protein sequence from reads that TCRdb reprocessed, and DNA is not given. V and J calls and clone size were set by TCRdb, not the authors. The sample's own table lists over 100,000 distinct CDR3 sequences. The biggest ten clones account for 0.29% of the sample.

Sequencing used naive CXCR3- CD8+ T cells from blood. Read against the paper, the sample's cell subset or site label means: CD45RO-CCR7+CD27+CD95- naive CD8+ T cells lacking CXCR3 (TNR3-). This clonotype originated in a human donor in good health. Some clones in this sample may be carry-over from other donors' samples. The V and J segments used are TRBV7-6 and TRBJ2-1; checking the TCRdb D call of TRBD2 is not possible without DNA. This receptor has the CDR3 CASSRDMTTGLAGVKQFF.